Detailed here is one T cell receptor (beta chain). What it binds is not known. Patients were excluded for uncontrolled infection, other autoimmune disease, pregnancy or lactation. Using RNA transcripts as the source, TCR beta CDR3 regions were amplified. Carried out on the TCR CDR3, a first-round RT-PCR used the HTBI primer set. TCRdb fed the multiplex PCR reads into MiXCR, producing one record per CDR3 protein. This repertoire shows hundreds of thousands of distinct CDR3 sequences, around 39% found once; its top ten account for 8% to 9%. CDR3 size: 14 residues. CDR1 is WSHSY, CDR2 SAAADI, per germline. Trimming removed 6 bases from V and 7 bases from J, with 19 bases in between. The source of the sample is a study of T cells in Graves' hyperthyroidism and ophthalmopathy. Study at large: Once the initial diagnosis was made, peripheral blood was obtained before any treatment. Points from the study as a whole: Ophthalmopathy was predicted by the model a median of approximately 6 months ahead of onset. Most thyroid clonotypes with frequency above 0.001 were detected in blood.

This chain connects TRBV10-2 to TRBJ2-7, with D tentatively TRBD1 or TRBD2 (5 bases each). The TCR comes from a man aged 18 to 29 with Graves' hyperthyroidism. The sample comprised blood. The CDR3 DNA reads as TGCGCCAGCAGCTTGGGCGAGGGGCCGGGAGAGCAGTACTTC. It translates to CASSLGEGPGEQYF.